What follows is one TCR beta chain and its context. What it binds is unknown. This sample is part of a study of Tregs in tolerant kidney transplant recipients. Findings and limits, study-wide: The small number of patients limits these findings pending further validation.

Related graft donors supplied nonmyeloablative bone marrow transplants, and mixed chimerism was transient. TCRdb keeps only in-frame clones here, not all; method: immunoSEQ multiplex PCR. The sample has tens of thousands of clones. The clonotype was recovered from a human patient who received a combined kidney and bone marrow transplant. A subset of T cells may come from the graft donor. Sample: CD4+ T cells from blood (PBMCs), taken 24 months after the transplant.

CDR3 in amino acids: CASSPNRGDTDTQYF. Partial CDR3 DNA: TGTGCCAGCTCACCTAACAGGGGCGACACAGATACG. V gene TRBV18 combines with J gene TRBJ2-3; 7 nucleotides match TRBD1. The DNA ends 3 residues before the CDR3 does, and the rest of the CDR3 is filled in from the germline J gene. CDR1 and CDR2 from the germline V gene are KGHSH and LQKENI. The CDR3 spans 15 residues. V shed 3 bases and J 2 bases; nucleotides not matched to a gene: 5. Complete variable domain (other parts from reference TRBV18 and TRBJ2-3): NAGVMQNPRHLVRRRGQEARLRCSPMKGHSHVYWYRQLPEEGLKFMVYLQKENIIDESGMPKERFSAEFPKEGPSILRIQQVVRGDSAAYFCASSPNRGDTDTQYFGPGTRLTVL.